These T cell receptor beta chains were read from a single sample in a study of cytomegalovirus exposure and HLA in healthy donors. Repertoires were generated with immunoSEQ multiplex PCR, while TCRdb's copy carries only in-frame clones and drops some. This sample yields about 160,000 clones, of which approximately 76% are seen a single time; more than 1.2% belongs to the top ten. The material sequenced was PBMCs. The receptors were sampled from a man between 60 and 75 years old in good health and CMV-seronegative. CDR3s include the opening cysteine and the closing phenylalanine or tryptophan. Each record gives: CDR3 length, D gene, V gene, clone size, J gene, CDR3 DNA, CDR3 protein. The D gene is left open where the match is weak. Size is omitted from some rows. Given values are once, few, many or a class for expanded clones.

15	TRBD1	TRBV5-1	.	TRBJ2-2	TGCGCCAGCAGCCAGGACAGGGGCAACACCGGGGAGCTGTTTTTT	CASSQDRGNTGELFF
15	.	TRBV9	few	TRBJ2-7	TGTGCCAGCAGCGTAGGGACCACAGGTGCCTACGAGCAGTACTTC	CASSVGTTGAYEQYF
13	TRBD1	TRBV7-8	once	TRBJ1-6	TGTGCCAGCACCGGGACAGGGGGCTCACCCCTCCACTTT	CASTGTGGSPLHF
15	TRBD1	TRBV6-5	.	TRBJ1-2	TGTGCCAGCAGTGTACAACCGGGACAGGGTTCTGGCTACACCTTC	CASSVQPGQGSGYTF
12	.	TRBV28	.	TRBJ1-5	TGTGCCAGCAGTTTATCGTATCAGCCCCAGCATTTT	CASSLSYQPQHF
13	.	TRBV6-5	.	TRBJ2-5	TGTGCCAGCAGACCTCAGGGTAGGGAGACCCAGTACTTC	CASRPQGRETQYF
17	.	TRBV4-2	once	TRBJ1-6	TGTGCCAGCAGCCAATCACTGACCAGGGTTTCGAATTCACCCCTCCACTTT	CASSQSLTRVSNSPLHF
15	.	TRBV25-1	once	TRBJ2-1	TGTGCCAGCAGTGGAGGGCCTCCCGCCTTCAATGAGCAGTTCTTC	CASSGGPPAFNEQFF
13	TRBD1	TRBV28	.	TRBJ2-5	TGTGCCAGCAGTTTAACAGGGGCGGGGACCCAGTACTTC	CASSLTGAGTQYF
16	TRBD2	TRBV4-1	.	TRBJ2-1	TGCGCCAGCAGCCAAGCCGAGCTAGCGGGAGAGGGTGAGCAGTTCTTC	CASSQAELAGEGEQFF
13	.	TRBV6-5	.	TRBJ2-1	TGTGCCAGCAGCCCAGGTAGGAGGGGTGAGCAGTTCTTC	CASSPGRRGEQFF
19	TRBD2	TRBV9	.	TRBJ2-3	TGTGCCAGCAGCGCCCACCCCCTTTCCGGGACTAGGCTCACAGATACGCAGTATTTT	CASSAHPLSGTRLTDTQYF
16	.	TRBV18	.	TRBJ2-7	TGTGCCAGCTCACCAGGGCATCAGGAGGCCTACTACGAGCAGTACTTC	CASSPGHQEAYYEQYF
15	TRBD2	TRBV5-4	.	TRBJ2-1	TGTGCCAGCAGCCACGGACTAGCGGGTTACAATGAGCAGTTCTTC	CASSHGLAGYNEQFF
15	TRBD2	TRBV6-5	.	TRBJ2-4	TGTGCCAGCAGGACTAGCGGGAGGGGAAGAAACATTCAGTACTTC	CASRTSGRGRNIQYF
16	TRBD1	TRBV19	.	TRBJ1-5	TGTGCCAGTAGTCCTCGGACAGGTAATAGCAATCAGCCCCAGCATTTT	CASSPRTGNSNQPQHF
18	TRBD2	TRBV7-6	.	TRBJ2-7	TGTGCCAGCAGCTTATTTGGGGTTATAGGCGGGGGCTCCTACGAGCAGTACTTC	CASSLFGVIGGGSYEQYF
16	TRBD1	TRBV11-2	.	TRBJ2-7	TGTGCCAGCAGCTTAGGTCCAGGGACAGGGCTGTACGAGCAGTACTTC	CASSLGPGTGLYEQYF
13	TRBD1	TRBV10-3	.	TRBJ2-1	TGTGCCGGACGACAGGGGGTTTTCAATGAGCAGTTCTTC	CAGRQGVFNEQFF
13	.	TRBV9	few	TRBJ2-2	TGTGCCAGCGCCCGGGGAACCACCGGGGAGCTGTTTTTT	CASARGTTGELFF
14	.	TRBV19	.	TRBJ2-3	TGTGCCAGTGGGTCTGGACTCCCGGGGGATACGCAGTATTTT	CASGSGLPGDTQYF
14	TRBD1	TRBV28	.	TRBJ1-1	TGTGCCAGCACTACATCGGACAGGGGGCGCGAAGCTTTCTTT	CASTTSDRGREAFF
13	.	TRBV28	.	TRBJ2-7	TGTGCCAGCGCGGTCGGCAGCTCTGCCGAGCAGTACTTC	CASAVGSSAEQYF
14	TRBD1	TRBV28	.	TRBJ1-6	TGTGCCAGCAGTTTAAGGACAGGGCGATCACCCCTCCACTTT	CASSLRTGRSPLHF
14	TRBD1	TRBV5-1	.	TRBJ2-2	TGCGCCAGCAGGATAGGGACAGTCGCCGGGGAGCTGTTTTTT	CASRIGTVAGELFF
14	.	TRBV11-2	.	TRBJ1-1	TGTGCCAGCAGCTACCCAGGATCGAACACTGAAGCTTTCTTT	CASSYPGSNTEAFF
17	.	TRBV18	.	TRBJ1-4	TGTGCCAGCTCACCCGTTCGGACAGCTGCAACTAATGAAAAACTGTTTTTT	CASSPVRTAATNEKLFF
12	.	TRBV14	.	TRBJ2-7	TGTGCCAGCAGCGTCACAGGCTACGAGCAGTACTTC	CASSVTGYEQYF
14	.	TRBV19	.	TRBJ1-5	TGTGCCAGTAATTTACAGGGTGGCAATCAGCCCCAGCATTTT	CASNLQGGNQPQHF
15	TRBD2	TRBV28	.	TRBJ2-7	TGTGCCAGCAGTCTCACCGGGACTAGCGTCTACGAGCAGTACTTC	CASSLTGTSVYEQYF
11	.	TRBV20-1	once	TRBJ2-7	TGCAGTGCTTCAACGGGGTGGGAGCAGTACTTC	CSASTGWEQYF
15	.	TRBV5-1	.	TRBJ1-1	TGCGCCAGCAGCCTCCTCGACAGTATGAACACTGAAGCTTTCTTT	CASSLLDSMNTEAFF
16	TRBD1	TRBV11-2	.	TRBJ2-3	TGTGCCAGCAGCCCCCGGGGACAGGCTAGCACAGATACGCAGTATTTT	CASSPRGQASTDTQYF
16	TRBD2	TRBV4-1	.	TRBJ2-7	TGCGCCAGCAGCCAATCTGCCAGCGGGGGTACCTACGAGCAGTACTTC	CASSQSASGGTYEQYF
14	TRBD1	TRBV25-1	few	TRBJ1-5	TGTGCCAGCAGTGTACAGGGGGGCAATCAGCCCCAGCATTTT	CASSVQGGNQPQHF
14	.	TRBV19	.	TRBJ2-3	TGTGCCAGTAGTATAGATCCCTCCACAGATACGCAGTATTTT	CASSIDPSTDTQYF
14	.	TRBV5-1	.	TRBJ2-2	TGCGCCAGCCACGAAACCCTAGGCACCGGGGAGCTGTTTTTT	CASHETLGTGELFF
15	.	TRBV9	.	TRBJ1-1	TGTGCCAGCAGCCCCAGGAGGGGTGGGTACACTGAAGCTTTCTTT	CASSPRRGGYTEAFF
15	TRBD1	TRBV27	.	TRBJ1-1	TGTGCCAGCAACAACCGGGACAGAGAACTTGGTGAAGCTTTCTTT	CASNNRDRELGEAFF
19	.	TRBV4-1	.	TRBJ1-6	TGCGCCAGCAGCCAAGTCGGTATTTCTTACAGGGAAAATAATTCACCCCTCCACTTT	CASSQVGISYRENNSPLHF
14	.	TRBV6-5	.	TRBJ1-5	TGTGCCAGCAGTCGGCGGGGGGCAGTTCAGCCCCAGCATTTT	CASSRRGAVQPQHF
18	.	TRBV9	once	TRBJ1-4	TGTGCCAGCAGCGTAGGGGTTAGATATCGGGGGTCCGAGGAAAAACTGTTTTTT	CASSVGVRYRGSEEKLFF
17	TRBD2	TRBV7-2	.	TRBJ2-5	TGTGCCAGCAGCTCGACTAGCGGGAGTGTCGTCGGGGAGACCCAGTACTTC	CASSSTSGSVVGETQYF
14	.	TRBV5-1	once	TRBJ1-4	TGCGCCAGCAGCGCTCAGGCGGGACCTGAAAAACTGTTTTTT	CASSAQAGPEKLFF
14	.	TRBV7-9	.	TRBJ2-7	TGTGCCAGCAGCCCATTTTCGAGCTCCTACGAGCAGTACTTC	CASSPFSSSYEQYF
15	TRBD1	TRBV4-1	.	TRBJ1-2	TGCGCCAGCAGCCAGGTGGGAGCAGGGGGAACTGGCTACACCTTC	CASSQVGAGGTGYTF
17	.	TRBV11-3	.	TRBJ2-6	TGTGCCAGCAGCTTAGGGTCGGCGGCCTCTGGGGCCAACGTCCTGACTTTC	CASSLGSAASGANVLTF
16	.	TRBV5-1	.	TRBJ2-1	TGCGCCAGCAGCTTGGGCGGGATCGCCTCCTACAATGAGCAGTTCTTC	CASSLGGIASYNEQFF
13	.	TRBV7-2	.	TRBJ1-6	TGTGCCAGCAGTAGTAACAGTAATTCACCCCTCCACTTT	CASSSNSNSPLHF
13	TRBD2	TRBV29-1	.	TRBJ2-5	TGCAGCGTTGAAACGGGAGGGCGCGGGACCCAGTACTTC	CSVETGGRGTQYF
15	TRBD2	TRBV18	.	TRBJ2-3	TGTGCCAGCTCCCCAGGCGGGGGGAGCACAGATACGCAGTATTTT	CASSPGGGSTDTQYF
15	.	TRBV4-3	.	TRBJ2-5	TGCGCCAGCAGCCAAGTAAGAGTGAACCAAGAGACCCAGTACTTC	CASSQVRVNQETQYF
13	.	TRBV27	.	TRBJ1-4	TGTGCCAGCAGTCCAAGACAGGATGAAAAACTGTTTTTT	CASSPRQDEKLFF
18	TRBD1	TRBV5-4	.	TRBJ1-3	TGTGCCAGCAGCCCGGCCGGGACAGGCACCTTCTCTGGAAACACCATATATTTT	CASSPAGTGTFSGNTIYF
11	.	TRBV21-1	.	TRBJ1-1	TGTGCCAGCAGCGCGGCATCTGAAGCTTTCTTT	CASSAASEAFF
14	TRBD2	TRBV18	.	TRBJ2-1	TGTGCCAGCTCACCACCTTCGTCGGGAGGTCAGCAGTTCTTC	CASSPPSSGGQQFF
15	TRBD1	TRBV19	few	TRBJ2-3	TGTGCCAGTAGTATAGGGACAGGGGAAGCAGATACGCAGTATTTT	CASSIGTGEADTQYF
18	TRBD1	TRBV7-8	few	TRBJ2-5	TGTGCCAGCAGCTTAGGGCTATTGGGACAGAGATACCAAGAGACCCAGTACTTC	CASSLGLLGQRYQETQYF
14	.	TRBV6-5	.	TRBJ1-5	TGTGCCAGCAGTTACTCTTCGGGAAATCAGCCCCAGCATTTT	CASSYSSGNQPQHF
14	.	TRBV10-2	.	TRBJ2-5	TGCGCCAGCCGAGACATGGGGGGGGCGGCGACCCAGTACTTC	CASRDMGGAATQYF